Below, 21 T cell receptor beta chains from the same sample are listed, as sequenced in a study of blood T cell repertoires in COVID-19. TCRdb's copy holds only in-frame clones and misses some; the assay was immunoSEQ multiplex PCR. Counted here are about 120,000 clones, around 76% occurring once; the ten biggest clones make up around 4%. Sequenced sample: peripheral blood. These receptors originate from an elderly woman with acute or convalescent COVID-19.

The genes are TRBV7-3 and TRBJ2-1; 11 bases line up with TRBD2. V trimming: 5 bases; J trimming: 8 bases; junction bases outside the gene matches: 11. The CDR3 contains 16 residues. In germline, CDR1 is SGHTA, CDR2 FQGTGA. The CDR3 DNA is TGTGCCAGCAGCCCCCAGCCGGGACTAGCGGTCTATGAGCAGTTCTTC. Residues: CASSPQPGLAVYEQFF.

The rearrangement uses TRBV19 and TRBJ1-2; 7 bases align to TRBD1. Trimming took 4 bases from V and 7 from J; bases not matched to a gene: 12. From germline, CDR1 is LNHDA and CDR2 SQIVND (reference sequence). This CDR3 region has 15 residues. The CDR3, as DNA: TGTGCCAGTAGTAAGGGACAGTCGGAGGTAGTTGGCTACACCTTC. This translates into CASSKGQSEVVGYTF.

The rearrangement uses TRBV3-1 (or the pseudogene TRBV3-2) and TRBJ1-2; possibly TRBD1 for D (5 bases). V lost 3 bases and J 5 bases, leaving 16 bases between the germline ends. This CDR3 spans 15 amino acids. CDR1 is LGHDT, CDR2 YNNKEL, per germline (reference sequence). The CDR3 nucleotides read TGTGCCAGCAGCCATGATAGTGGGGCAGGTTATGGCTACACCTTC. Translation gives CASSHDSGAGYGYTF.

J is TRBJ2-7 and V is TRBV21-1; the table's D call, TRBD1, was not checked against the DNA. TRBV21-1 is deemed a pseudogene. This CDR3 is built from 15 residues. CDR3 bases: TGTGCCAGCAGCAAAAAAGCGCGAGACCAGGGCGAGCAGTACTTC. Residues: CASSKKARDQGEQYF.

V gene TRBV29-1 combines with J gene TRBJ2-1; TRBD2 aligns across 7 bases. CDR3 length equals 12 residues. V lost 3 bases to trimming and J lost 9 bases; unmatched junction nucleotides: 5. Germline loops: CDR1 SQVTM, CDR2 ANQGSEA. The CDR3 nucleotides are TGCAGCGTTGATCGGAGCGGGACTGAGCAGTTCTTC. Its protein is CSVDRSGTEQFF.

This chain joins TRBV9 and TRBJ2-5; 10 bases are a match to TRBD2. The CDR3 is 17 amino acids. From germline, CDR1 is SGDLS and CDR2 YYNGEE. V lost 6 bases to trimming and J lost 5 bases; unmatched junction nucleotides: 16. In DNA form, the CDR3 reads TGTGCCAGCACCCCCGGGAGGCTAGCGGGAGCGTGGGAGACCCAGTACTTC. Translating it yields CASTPGRLAGAWETQYF.

The chain employs TRBV18 and TRBJ1-1; perhaps TRBD1 as D (5 bases). Germline V CDR1 and CDR2: KGHSH, LQKENI. The CDR3 has 14 residues. V was pared by 2 bases and J by 5 bases, with 12 bases between. The CDR3: CASSPSDMGTEAFF. In DNA form, the CDR3 reads TGTGCCAGCTCACCATCGGACATGGGAACTGAAGCTTTCTTT.

V and J are TRBV9 and TRBJ2-7; D unresolved. V lost 0 bases and J lost 2, with 12 bases in between. Germline V CDR1 and CDR2: SGDLS, YYNGEE. There are 15 residues in the CDR3. Here the CDR3 DNA reads TGTGCCAGCAGCGTAGGGCCAGGCATAACCTACGAGCAGTACTTC. This sequence encodes CASSVGPGITYEQYF.

V and J are TRBV3-1 (or the pseudogene TRBV3-2) and TRBJ2-5; 13 bases are shared with TRBD2. The CDR3 contains 15 residues. Trimming cost V 7 bases and J 5 bases; bases outside gene matches: 7. Germline CDR1 LGHDT, CDR2 YNNKEL (reference sequence). CDR3 nucleotide sequence: TGTGCCAGCACCCAGGGGACTAGCGGGGTGGAGACCCAGTACTTC. Its protein product is CASTQGTSGVETQYF.

This chain uses TRBV27 with TRBJ1-2; 9 bases agree with TRBD1. CDR3 length equals 14 residues. V lost 5 bases and J lost 5; bases outside the gene matches: 6. Germline-derived CDR1 and CDR2 are MNHEY and SMNVEV (reference sequence). The CDR3 sequence: CASSPPGTGYGYTF. The CDR3 DNA reads TGTGCCAGCAGTCCCCCCGGGACAGGGTATGGCTACACCTTC.

This rearrangement joins TRBV18 to TRBJ2-3; no reliable D call. The CDR3 runs 16 residues. Trimming removed 0 bases from V and 0 bases from J, with 10 bases in between. Germline values: CDR1 KGHSH, CDR2 LQKENI. The CDR3 region has the DNA TGTGCCAGCTCACCACCGAGATTACAGAGCACAGATACGCAGTATTTT. It codes for CASSPPRLQSTDTQYF.

The chain couples TRBV11-2 to TRBJ1-2, with D possibly TRBD1 on 5 matching bases. Trimming pared 4 bases from V and 5 bases from J, leaving 14 bases between. CDR3 length equals 14 residues. Germline CDR1 SGHAT, CDR2 FQNNGV. In DNA, the CDR3 is TGTGCCAGCAGCTCCAGCGCGGGGCGATATGGCTACACCTTC. It codes for CASSSSAGRYGYTF.

This clone showed up just a few times. V gene TRBV29-1 combines with J gene TRBJ1-4, with a weak D call TRBD1 (5 bases). The CDR3 sequence is 13 residues long. Per the germline V gene, CDR1 is SQVTM and CDR2 is ANQGSEA. Deletions cut 7 bases from V and 8 bases from J, with 17 bases between. The CDR3 sequence: CSARGGFGEKLFF. CDR3 in DNA: TGCAGCGCGAGGGGAGGTTTCGGAGAAAAACTGTTTTTT.

The chain couples TRBV2 to TRBJ1-5; D not resolved. Trimming removed 4 bases at V and 7 bases at J, with 17 bases between. The CDR3 has 15 residues. Germline CDR1 is SNHLY and CDR2 is FYNNEI. For the CDR3, the DNA is TGTGCCAGCAGTGTCGGTTCCGGGTTAGCCCAGCCCCAGCATTTT. Amino acid sequence: CASSVGSGLAQPQHF.

The J gene is TRBJ1-2, the V gene TRBV5-5; unclear D gene. Trimming left V 0 bases short and J 3 bases short, with 15 bases between. This CDR3 spans 16 amino acids. Looked up from germline, CDR1 is SGHKS and CDR2 is YYEKEE (reference sequence). CDR3 sequence: CASSLASEESYYGYTF. CDR3 DNA sequence: TGTGCCAGCAGCTTGGCCTCTGAGGAGAGTTACTATGGCTACACCTTC.

The V and J genes are TRBV19 and TRBJ1-4, with 8 bases lining up with TRBD1. This CDR3 has 14 residues. Germline loops: CDR1 LNHDA, CDR2 SQIVND (reference sequence). The ends lost 3 bases at V and 6 bases at J; junction bases unmatched: 3. In DNA, the CDR3 is TGTGCCAGTAGTATCGGGACAGGATATGAAAAACTGTTTTTT. This codes for CASSIGTGYEKLFF.

The chain recombines TRBV24-1 with TRBJ2-2; D is unclear. Germline assignment: CDR1 KGHDR and CDR2 SFDVKD. The CDR3 contains 14 residues. The V end lost 2 bases, the J end lost 5 bases, and 8 bases lay between the germline ends. Here the CDR3 reads CATSDYYVTGELFF. The CDR3 DNA reads as TGTGCCACCAGTGATTACTACGTGACCGGGGAGCTGTTTTTT.

The chain employs TRBV9 and TRBJ2-2; TRBD2 matches 14 bases. The germline CDR1 and CDR2 sequences are SGDLS and YYNGEE. V shed 4 bases and J 3 bases; nucleotides not matched to a gene: 14. The CDR3 is 20 residues long. CDR3 coding DNA: TGTGCCAGCAGCAAACAGGGACTAGCGGGAGTTCCCTTCTACACCGGGGAGCTGTTTTTT. Amino acids: CASSKQGLAGVPFYTGELFF.

The rearrangement uses TRBV5-4 and TRBJ1-1, with D unclear. The germline CDR1 and CDR2 sequences are SGHNT and YYREEE (reference sequence). V shed 7 bases and J shed 2 bases, with 12 bases lying between them. The CDR3 sequence is 13 residues long. Written as DNA, the CDR3 is TGTGCCAGCCATACGGGGATTAACACTGAAGCTTTCTTT. This codes for CASHTGINTEAFF.

CDR3 bases: TGTGCCAGCACCCTACTAGCGTACACCGGGGAGCTGTTTTTT. It specifies CASTLLAYTGELFF. The V call is TRBV6-5, the J call TRBJ2-2; 7 nucleotides match TRBD2. CDR3 size: 14 residues. The V segment lost 7 bases and the J segment 3 bases; nucleotides outside the gene matches: 5. In germline, CDR1 is MNHEY, CDR2 SVGAGI.

This clone was picked up a small number of times. Other nucleotide sequences from this sample produce the same CDR3. This sequence joins TRBV5-1 and TRBJ1-1; unclear D gene. Per germline, CDR1 SGHRS and CDR2 YFSETQ. The CDR3 has 15 amino acids. Trimming left V 1 base short and J 0 bases short, with 10 bases between. CDR3 DNA sequence: TGCGCCAGCAGCTTGCTAGATACTATGAACACTGAAGCTTTCTTT. The encoded protein is CASSLLDTMNTEAFF.